This T cell receptor (beta chain) was recovered during a study of blood T cell repertoires in COVID-19. The overall study: COVID-19 samples, acute and convalescent, were from the United States, Italy and Spain.

Only a few counts were recorded for this clone. At one end the junction does not follow the germline gene, possibly because of a read error. CDR1 is LGHDT and CDR2 is YNNKEL in the germline V gene (reference sequence). This CDR3 is built from 15 residues. In the original processing: How many nucleated cells were present was estimated from reference gene primer amplification. Method: immunoSEQ multiplex PCR; TCRdb's copy keeps in-frame clones and lacks some. The DNA gave D and trimming, while V, J and clone size come from that table. There are under 300,000 clones in the sample; 84% occur only once, and roughly 3.6% lies in the top ten.

Input material: PBMCs or T cells enriched from blood (not recorded which). The clonotype comes from a man between 45 and 60 years old who had recovered from COVID-19. The chain carries TRBV3-1 (or the pseudogene TRBV3-2) and TRBJ2-1, with 10 positions matching TRBD2. The CDR3 DNA follows: TGTGCCAGCAGTCCAAGCGGGGGGGCCTATAATGAGCAGTTCTTC. Protein product: CASSPSGGAYNEQFF.